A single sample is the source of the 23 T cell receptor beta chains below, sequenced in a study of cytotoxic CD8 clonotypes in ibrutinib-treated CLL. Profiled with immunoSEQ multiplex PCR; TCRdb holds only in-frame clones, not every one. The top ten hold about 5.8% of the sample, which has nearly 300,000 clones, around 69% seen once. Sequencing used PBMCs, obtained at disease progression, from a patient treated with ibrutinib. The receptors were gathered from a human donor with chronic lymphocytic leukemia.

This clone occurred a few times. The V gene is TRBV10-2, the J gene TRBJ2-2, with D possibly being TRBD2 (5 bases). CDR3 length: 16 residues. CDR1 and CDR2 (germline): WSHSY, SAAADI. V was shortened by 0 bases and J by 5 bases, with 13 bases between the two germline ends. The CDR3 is CASSESRWTRTGELFF. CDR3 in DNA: TGCGCCAGCAGTGAGTCCCGCTGGACTCGGACCGGGGAGCTGTTTTTT.

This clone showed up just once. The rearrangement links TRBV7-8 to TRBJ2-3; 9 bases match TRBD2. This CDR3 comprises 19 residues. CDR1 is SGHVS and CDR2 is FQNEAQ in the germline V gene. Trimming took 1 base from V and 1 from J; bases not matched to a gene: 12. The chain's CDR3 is CASSLEVSTSGWGTDTQYF. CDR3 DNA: TGTGCCAGCAGCTTAGAAGTATCAACTAGCGGGTGGGGCACAGATACGCAGTATTTT.

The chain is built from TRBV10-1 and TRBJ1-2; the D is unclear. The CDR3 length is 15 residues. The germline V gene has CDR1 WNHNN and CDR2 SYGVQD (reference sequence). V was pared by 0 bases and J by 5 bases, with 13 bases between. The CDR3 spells CASSESPDGRYGYTF. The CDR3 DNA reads TGCGCCAGCAGTGAGTCCCCGGACGGGAGATATGGCTACACCTTC.

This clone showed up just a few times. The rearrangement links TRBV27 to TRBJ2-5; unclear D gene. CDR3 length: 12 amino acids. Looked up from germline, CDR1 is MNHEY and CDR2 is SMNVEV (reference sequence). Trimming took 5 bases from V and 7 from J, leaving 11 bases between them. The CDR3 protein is CASSPRFGTQYF. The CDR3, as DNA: TGTGCCAGCAGTCCGCGTTTTGGGACCCAGTACTTC.

This chain's CDR3 is CSVEDRGYGYTF. CDR3 DNA: TGCAGCGTTGAAGACAGGGGCTATGGCTACACCTTC. The chain couples TRBV29-1 to TRBJ1-2; possible D gene TRBD1, 6 bases. From germline, CDR1 is SQVTM and CDR2 ANQGSEA. CDR3 size: 12 residues. The germline V and J ends were trimmed by 0 bases and 4 bases, with 6 bases remaining between them.

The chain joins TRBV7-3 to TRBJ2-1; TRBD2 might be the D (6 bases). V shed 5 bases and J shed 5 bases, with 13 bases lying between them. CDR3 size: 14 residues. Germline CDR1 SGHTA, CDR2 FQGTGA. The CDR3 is CASSPPGEDNEQFF. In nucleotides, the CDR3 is TGTGCCAGCAGCCCCCCCGGGGAGGACAATGAGCAGTTCTTC.

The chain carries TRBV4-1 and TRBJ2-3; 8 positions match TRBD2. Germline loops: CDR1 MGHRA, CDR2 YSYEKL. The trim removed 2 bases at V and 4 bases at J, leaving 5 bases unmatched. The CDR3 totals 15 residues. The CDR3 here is CASSQLGLGPDTQYF. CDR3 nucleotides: TGCGCCAGCAGCCAACTGGGACTAGGCCCAGATACGCAGTATTTT.

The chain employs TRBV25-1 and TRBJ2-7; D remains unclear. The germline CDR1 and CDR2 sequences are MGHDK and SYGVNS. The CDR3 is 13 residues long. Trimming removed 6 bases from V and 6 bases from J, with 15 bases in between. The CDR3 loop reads CASSGFHLVEQYF. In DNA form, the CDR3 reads TGTGCCAGCAGCGGGTTCCATCTGGTCGAGCAGTACTTC.

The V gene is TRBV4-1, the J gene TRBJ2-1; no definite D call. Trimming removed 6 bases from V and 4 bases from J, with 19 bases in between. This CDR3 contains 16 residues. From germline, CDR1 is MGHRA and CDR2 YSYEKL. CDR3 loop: CASSRIDSVGYNEQFF. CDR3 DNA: TGCGCCAGCAGTCGCATCGACTCGGTCGGATACAATGAGCAGTTCTTC.

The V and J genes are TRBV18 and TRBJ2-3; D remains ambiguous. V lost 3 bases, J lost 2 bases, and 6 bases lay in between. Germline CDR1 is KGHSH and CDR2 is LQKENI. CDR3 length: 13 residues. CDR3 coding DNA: TGTGCCAGCTCACCCTTATACACAGATACGCAGTATTTT. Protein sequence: CASSPLYTDTQYF.

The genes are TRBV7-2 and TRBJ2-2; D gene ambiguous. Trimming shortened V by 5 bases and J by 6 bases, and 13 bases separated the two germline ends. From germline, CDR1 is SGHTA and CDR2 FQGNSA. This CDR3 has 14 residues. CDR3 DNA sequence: TGTGCCAGCAGCCCCAGCATCAGCCCCGGGGAGCTGTTTTTT. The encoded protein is CASSPSISPGELFF.

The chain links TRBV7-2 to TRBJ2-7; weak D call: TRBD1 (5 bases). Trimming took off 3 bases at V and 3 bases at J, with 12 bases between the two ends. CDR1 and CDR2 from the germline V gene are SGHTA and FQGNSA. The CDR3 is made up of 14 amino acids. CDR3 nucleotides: TGTGCCAGCAGCTTTGCGACAGCGAGCTACGAGCAGTACTTC. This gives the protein CASSFATASYEQYF.

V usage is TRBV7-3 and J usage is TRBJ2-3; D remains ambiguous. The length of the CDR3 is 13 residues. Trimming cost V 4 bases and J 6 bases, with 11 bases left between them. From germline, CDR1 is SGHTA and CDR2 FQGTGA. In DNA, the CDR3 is TGTGCCAGCAGCTCCTATCTTTCGGATACGCAGTATTTT. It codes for CASSSYLSDTQYF.

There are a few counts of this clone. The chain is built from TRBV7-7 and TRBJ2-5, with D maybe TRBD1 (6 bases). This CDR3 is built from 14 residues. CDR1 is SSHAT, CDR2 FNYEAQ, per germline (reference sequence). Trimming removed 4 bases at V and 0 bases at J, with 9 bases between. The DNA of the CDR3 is TGTGCCAGCAGCTCCGGGACACACCAAGAGACCCAGTACTTC. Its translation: CASSSGTHQETQYF.

The CDR3 DNA reads TGTGCCACCAGCCCCGGAGACAGGAAGATCCCTGAAGCTTTCTTT. This translates into CATSPGDRKIPEAFF. The chain links TRBV15 to TRBJ1-1, with D tentatively TRBD1 (6 bases). The CDR3 contains 15 residues. V gave up 5 bases and J gave up 6 bases, with 19 bases separating them. The V gene's germline CDR1 is LNHNV and CDR2 YYDKDF (reference sequence).

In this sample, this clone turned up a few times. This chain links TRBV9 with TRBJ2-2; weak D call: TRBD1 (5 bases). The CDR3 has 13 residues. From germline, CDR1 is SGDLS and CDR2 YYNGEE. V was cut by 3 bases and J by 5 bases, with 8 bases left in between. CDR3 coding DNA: TGTGCCAGCAGCGCGACAGTTACCGGGGAGCTGTTTTTT. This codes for CASSATVTGELFF. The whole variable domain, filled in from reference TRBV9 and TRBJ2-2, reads DSGVTQTPKHLITATGQRVTLRCSPRSGDLSVYWYQQSLDQGLQFLIQYYNGEERAKGNILERFSAQQFPDLHSELNLSSLELGDSALYFCASSATVTGELFFGEGSRLTVL.

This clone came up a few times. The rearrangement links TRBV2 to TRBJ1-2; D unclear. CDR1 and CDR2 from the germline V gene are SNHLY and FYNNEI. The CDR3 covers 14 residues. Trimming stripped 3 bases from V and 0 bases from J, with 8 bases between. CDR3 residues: CASSEGRTNYGYTF. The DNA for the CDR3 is TGTGCCAGCAGTGAGGGCAGGACTAACTATGGCTACACCTTC. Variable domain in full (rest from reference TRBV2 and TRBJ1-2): EPEVTQTPSHQVTQMGQEVILRCVPISNHLYFYWYRQILGQKVEFLVSFYNNEISEKSEIFDDQFSVERPDGSNFTLKIRSTKLEDSAMYFCASSEGRTNYGYTFGSGTRLTVV.

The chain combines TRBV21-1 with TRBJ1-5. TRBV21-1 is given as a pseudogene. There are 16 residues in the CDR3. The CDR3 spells CASSKTRQFLCQPQHF. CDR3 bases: TGTGCCAGCAGCAAAACTAGGCAGTTCTTGTGTCAGCCCCAGCATTTT.

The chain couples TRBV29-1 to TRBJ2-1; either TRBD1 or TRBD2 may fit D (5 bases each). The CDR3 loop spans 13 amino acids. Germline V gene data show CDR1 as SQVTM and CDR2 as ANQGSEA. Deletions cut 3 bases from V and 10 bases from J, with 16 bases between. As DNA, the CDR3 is TGCAGCGTTGAGGGACCGATGAAAGGGGAGCAGTTCTTC. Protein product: CSVEGPMKGEQFF.

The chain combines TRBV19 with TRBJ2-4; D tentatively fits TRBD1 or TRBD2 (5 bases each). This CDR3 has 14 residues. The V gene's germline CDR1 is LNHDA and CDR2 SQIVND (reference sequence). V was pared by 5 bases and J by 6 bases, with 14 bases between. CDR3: CASSWDPDGNIQYF. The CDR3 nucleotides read TGTGCCAGTAGTTGGGACCCCGATGGAAACATTCAGTACTTC.

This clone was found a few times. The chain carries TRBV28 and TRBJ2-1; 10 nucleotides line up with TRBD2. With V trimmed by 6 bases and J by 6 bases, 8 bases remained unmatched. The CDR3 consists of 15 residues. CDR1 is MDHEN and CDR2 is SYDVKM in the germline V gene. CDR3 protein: CASSHSGLAVNEQFF. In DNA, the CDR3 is TGTGCCAGCAGCCACTCCGGACTAGCGGTCAATGAGCAGTTCTTC.

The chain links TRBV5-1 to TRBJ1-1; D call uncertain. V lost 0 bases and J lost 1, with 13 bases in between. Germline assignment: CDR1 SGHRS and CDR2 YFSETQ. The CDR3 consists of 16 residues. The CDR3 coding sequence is TGCGCCAGCAGCTTGGGAGCGGGAGGGTCGAACACTGAAGCTTTCTTT. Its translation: CASSLGAGGSNTEAFF.

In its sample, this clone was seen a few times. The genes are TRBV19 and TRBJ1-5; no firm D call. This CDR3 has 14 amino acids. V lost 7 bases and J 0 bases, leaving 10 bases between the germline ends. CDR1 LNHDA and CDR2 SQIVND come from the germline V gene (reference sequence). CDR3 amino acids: CASNDRYSNQPQHF. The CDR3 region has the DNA TGTGCCAGTAATGACCGGTATAGCAATCAGCCCCAGCATTTT.